This T cell receptor (beta chain) was identified in a study of PD-1 blockade in classical Hodgkin lymphoma. Time point given: cycle 4 day 1 (C4D1), after more than five weeks of nivolumab. With no exception, relapse followed autologous stem cell transplantation in all patients, and brentuximab vedotin exposure varied. Regarding this clone: Its specificity is unknown.

This CDR3 spans 15 amino acids. CDR1 and CDR2 (germline): SGHVS, FQNEAQ. After removal of 5 bases from V and 6 bases from J, the junction contained 9 bases not matched to a gene. The protocol was immunoSEQ multiplex PCR, while the TCRdb copy is restricted to in-frame clones and leaves out a portion. The repertoire holds some 93,000 clones, 83% seen once, with 17% in the top ten. Study-wide points: Reported baseline diversity: healthy donors highest, relapsed/refractory patients lowest. CD4+ but not CD8+ TCR diversity rose significantly by C4D1.

The J gene is TRBJ2-7, the V gene TRBV7-8, with TRBD2 identical over 11 bases. The sample here was peripheral blood mononuclear cells (PBMCs), taken before the fourth cycle of nivolumab. This clonotype was obtained from a human donor with classical Hodgkin lymphoma. This chain's CDR3 is CASSPIAGGPGEQYF. Written as DNA, the CDR3 is TGTGCCAGCAGCCCCATAGCGGGAGGGCCTGGCGAGCAGTACTTC.